Described below is a single T cell receptor beta chain sequence and its context. The CDR3 has 14 residues. Germline V lookup: CDR1 MNHEY, CDR2 SVGAGI. V lost 5 bases and J lost 1; bases outside the gene matches: 5. The record originates from a study of blood T cell repertoires in COVID-19. Study-level information: The origin of the acute and convalescent COVID-19 samples was the United States, Italy and Spain. Sources were T cells, B-cell-depleted T cells, or PBMCs; the material itself was cDNA or gDNA.

Method: immunoSEQ multiplex PCR; TCRdb's copy keeps in-frame clones and lacks some. Seen here are around 210,000 clones, roughly 84% observed once, and the top ten hold about 13%. This chain connects TRBV6-5 to TRBJ2-7, with 7 bases matching TRBD1. This clonotype originated in a human donor in a cohort sampled during active COVID-19. The sequenced sample was peripheral blood. The CDR3: CASSPGQPSYEQYF. The DNA of the CDR3 is TGTGCCAGCAGTCCGGGACAGCCATCCTACGAGCAGTACTTC.